The 4 T cell receptor beta chains below come from one sample, sequenced in a study of cytomegalovirus exposure and HLA in healthy donors. The assay was immunoSEQ multiplex PCR, and TCRdb's table has in-frame clones only and misses some. The sample lists about 98,000 clones, less than 90% occurring once. What was sequenced was PBMCs. Receptor source: a man younger than 35 in good health and CMV-seropositive.

The chain joins TRBV2 to TRBJ1-3; the D is unclear. Trimming stripped 2 bases from V and 3 bases from J, with 8 bases between. The CDR3 extends over 14 amino acids. CDR1 is SNHLY and CDR2 is FYNNEI in the germline V gene. The CDR3, as DNA: TGTGCCAGCAGTGAATGGGAGAGTGGAAACACCATATATTTT. It codes for CASSEWESGNTIYF.

This rearrangement joins TRBV2 to TRBJ2-1; TRBD1 might be the D (5 bases). The V and J ends lost 5 bases and 1 base respectively, with 15 bases between them. From germline, CDR1 is SNHLY and CDR2 FYNNEI. This CDR3 comprises 16 residues. Here the CDR3 reads CASSSYPGWSYNEQFF. The CDR3 DNA is TGTGCCAGCAGTTCCTATCCAGGGTGGTCCTACAATGAGCAGTTCTTC.

The chain joins TRBV6-1 to TRBJ1-2; 10 bases fit TRBD1. CDR1 MNHNS and CDR2 SASEGT come from the germline V gene. V gave up 0 bases and J gave up 8 bases; unmatched junction bases: 18. This CDR3 has 19 residues. CDR3 residues: CASSEARKWAGQGNRGYTF. DNA of the CDR3: TGTGCCAGCAGTGAAGCGCGGAAATGGGCGGGACAGGGGAATCGCGGCTACACCTTC.

The rearrangement uses TRBV29-1 and TRBJ2-5; D may be TRBD1 (6 bases). This CDR3 has 13 amino acids. Germline CDR1 is SQVTM and CDR2 is ANQGSEA. V lost 7 bases and J 2 bases, leaving 14 bases between the germline ends. The CDR3 spells CSGSRGPQETQYF. The CDR3 DNA reads TGCAGCGGATCCAGGGGACCACAAGAGACCCAGTACTTC.